This T cell receptor beta chain derives from a study of T cell repertoires in cytomegalovirus infection (dated by TCRdb to the late 2010s). Regarding the study in general: The HLA type of each donor mattered for the analysis, because public TCR beta signatures pointed to carriage of CMV infection along with the matching HLA type.

The investigation overall reported the following: Cumulative frequency of public TCR beta family members discriminated carriers of CMV infection plus the relevant HLA type in this cohort and an independent 352-donor cohort. In the ex vivo response, HLA-C-restricted CMV-specific TCR beta clonotypes were dominant, and in two of eight donors the single most frequent clonotype came from this HLA-C-restricted group.

This clonotype was picked up many times. Its antigen is currently not known. Base qualities were left out, and no much larger clone turns up one base away. Sequencing instrument: Illumina HiSeq 1500. TCRdb reanalyzed the raw reads on its own, using fastp at Q25 for trimming and MiXCR for clone calling, and kept in-frame beta chains. Rows with one shared CDR3 protein collapse into an entry with the most common genes and DNA. The table for this sample lists about 300,000 distinct CDR3 sequences; about 9.1% of them were counted only once. The top ten hold approximately 2.3% of the sample. In the germline V gene (reference sequence), CDR1 corresponds to SEHNR and CDR2 to FQNEAQ. V trim: 1 base; J trim: 8 bases; unmatched bases: 1. The CDR3 measures 13 amino acids from cysteine to phenylalanine. Just the 39-base CDR3 DNA is kept, in frame starting at base 1.

Here the chain combines TRBV7-9 and TRBJ1-2; TRBD1 lines up with 10 middle nucleotides. The clonotype was recovered from a human donor in good health (CMV status not recorded). Some clones in this sample may be carry-over from other donors' samples. Specimen: PBMCs. At the DNA level, the sequence is TGTGCCAGCAGCTTAGAGGGACAGGGGGGCTACACCTTC. The encoded protein is CASSLEGQGGYTF.